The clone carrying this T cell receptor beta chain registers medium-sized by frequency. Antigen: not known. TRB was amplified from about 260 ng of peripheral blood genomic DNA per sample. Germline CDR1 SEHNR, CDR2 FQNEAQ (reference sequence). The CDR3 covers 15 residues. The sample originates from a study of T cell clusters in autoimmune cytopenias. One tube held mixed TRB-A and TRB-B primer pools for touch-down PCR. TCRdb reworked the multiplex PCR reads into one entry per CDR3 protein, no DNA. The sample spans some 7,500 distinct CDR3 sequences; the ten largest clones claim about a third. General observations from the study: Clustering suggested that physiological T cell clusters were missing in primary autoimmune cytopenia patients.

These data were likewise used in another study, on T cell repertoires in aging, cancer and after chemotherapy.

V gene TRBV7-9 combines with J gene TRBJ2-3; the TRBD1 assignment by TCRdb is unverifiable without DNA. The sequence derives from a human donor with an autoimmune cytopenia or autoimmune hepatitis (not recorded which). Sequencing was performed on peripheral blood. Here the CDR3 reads CASSLSAGPTDTQYF.